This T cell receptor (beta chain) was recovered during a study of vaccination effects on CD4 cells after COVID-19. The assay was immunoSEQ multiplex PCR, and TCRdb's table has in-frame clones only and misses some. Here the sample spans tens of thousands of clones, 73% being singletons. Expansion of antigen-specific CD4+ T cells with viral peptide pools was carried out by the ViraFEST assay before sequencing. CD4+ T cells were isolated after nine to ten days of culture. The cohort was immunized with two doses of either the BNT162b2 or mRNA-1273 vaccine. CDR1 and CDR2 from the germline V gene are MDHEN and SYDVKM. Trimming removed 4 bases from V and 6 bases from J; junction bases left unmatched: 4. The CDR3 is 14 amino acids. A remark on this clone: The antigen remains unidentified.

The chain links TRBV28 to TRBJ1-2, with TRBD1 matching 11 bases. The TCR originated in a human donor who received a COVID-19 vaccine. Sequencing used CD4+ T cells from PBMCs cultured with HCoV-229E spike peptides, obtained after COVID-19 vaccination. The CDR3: CASSSPGQGDGYTF. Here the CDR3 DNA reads TGTGCCAGCAGTTCACCGGGACAGGGGGATGGCTACACCTTC.